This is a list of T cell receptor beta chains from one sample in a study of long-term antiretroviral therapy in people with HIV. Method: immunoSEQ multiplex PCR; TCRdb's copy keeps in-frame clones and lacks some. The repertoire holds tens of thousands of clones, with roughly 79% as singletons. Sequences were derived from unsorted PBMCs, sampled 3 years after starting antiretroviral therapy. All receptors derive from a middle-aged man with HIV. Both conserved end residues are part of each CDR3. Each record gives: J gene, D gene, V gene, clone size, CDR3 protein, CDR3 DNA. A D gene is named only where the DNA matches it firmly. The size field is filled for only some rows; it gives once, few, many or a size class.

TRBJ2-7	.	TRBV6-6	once	CASRLRESYEQYF	TGTGCCAGCAGGTTGAGGGAGTCGTACGAGCAGTACTTC
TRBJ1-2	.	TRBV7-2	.	CASSLARRRSYGYTF	TGTGCCAGCAGCTTAGCGCGGCGGCGGAGCTATGGCTACACCTTC
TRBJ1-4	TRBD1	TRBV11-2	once	CASSRDSNEKLFF	TGTGCCAGCAGCCGGGACAGCAATGAAAAACTGTTTTTT
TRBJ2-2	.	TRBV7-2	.	CASSPSAHGELFF	TGTGCCAGCAGCCCCTCGGCACACGGGGAGCTGTTTTTT
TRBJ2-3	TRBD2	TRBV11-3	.	CASSPGLAGEDTQYF	TGTGCCAGCAGCCCGGGACTAGCGGGAGAAGATACGCAGTATTTT
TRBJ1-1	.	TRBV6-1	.	CASRFTSVTEAFF	TGTGCCAGCAGATTTACGTCGGTTACTGAAGCTTTCTTT
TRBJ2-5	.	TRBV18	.	CASSSGETQYF	TGTGCCAGCTCATCCGGGGAGACCCAGTACTTC
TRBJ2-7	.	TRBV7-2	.	CASSLDPSSYEQYF	TGTGCCAGCAGCTTAGACCCGAGCTCCTACGAGCAGTACTTC
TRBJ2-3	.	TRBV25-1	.	CASSRGTDTQYF	TGTGCCAGCAGCCGGGGAACAGATACGCAGTATTTT
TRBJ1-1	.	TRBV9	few	CASSVEEGWRGSTEAFF	TGTGCCAGCAGCGTAGAGGAAGGGTGGAGAGGGAGCACTGAAGCTTTCTTT
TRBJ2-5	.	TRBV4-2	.	CASSQDYGETQYF	TGTGCCAGCAGCCAAGATTATGGGGAGACCCAGTACTTC
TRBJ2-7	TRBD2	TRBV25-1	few	CASTGLAGVYEQYF	TGTGCCAGTACGGGACTAGCGGGAGTCTACGAGCAGTACTTC